These T cell receptor beta chains were read from a single sample in a study of monozygotic twins with inflammatory bowel disease. TCRdb re-called the 5' RACE reads and shows each CDR3 protein once, DNA omitted. The table for this sample gives roughly 200,000 distinct CDR3 sequences. Sequencing input: blood. These receptors were obtained from a human donor with ulcerative colitis or Crohn's disease, or a healthy co-twin of an affected twin (not recorded which). Each CDR3 is given with its conserved first and last residue.

j_call v_call cdr3_aa
TRBJ1-1 TRBV27 CASRGVGAGNTEAFF
TRBJ2-7 TRBV27 CASSPSSHEQYF
TRBJ2-1 TRBV3-1 CASSQGTGTFSYNEQFF
TRBJ1-1 TRBV5-1 CASSLAGTNTEAFF
TRBJ2-7 TRBV5-1 CASSLGGDADEQYF
TRBJ2-5 TRBV5-1 CASSLATGYQETQYF
TRBJ2-7 TRBV27 CASSLRESYEQYF
TRBJ1-5 TRBV6-2/TRBV6-3 CASTLGTGLRNQPQHF
TRBJ2-4 TRBV6-1 CAVRVGGVNIQYF
TRBJ2-7 TRBV6-1 CASSPTPDSSYEQYF
TRBJ2-3 TRBV10-3 CAISDADTQYF
TRBJ2-7 TRBV7-9 CASSPLTGGTYEQYF
TRBJ1-2 TRBV7-2 CASSSRRYGYTF
TRBJ2-3 TRBV18 CASSPRQERTDTQYF
TRBJ1-2 TRBV12-3/TRBV12-4 CASSPWDRGLGGYGYTF
TRBJ1-1 TRBV5-1 CASSFGLQAFF
TRBJ1-4 TRBV7-2 CASRGDSRFSNEKLFF
TRBJ1-3 TRBV2 CASKYSGLSGNTIYF
TRBJ2-1 TRBV10-3 CAISELLNEQFF
TRBJ2-2 TRBV13 CASSDTGTGELFF
TRBJ2-3 TRBV9 CASSVVGVASTDTQYF
TRBJ1-5 TRBV18 CASSKFSGQGNQPQHF
TRBJ2-1 TRBV7-9 CASSLKVGGVYNEQFF
TRBJ1-6 TRBV2 CARNRDRVRGLVNSPLHF
TRBJ1-4 TRBV5-1 CASSRGTGGEKLFF
TRBJ1-2 TRBV5-1 CASSPAQVGDYGYTF
TRBJ2-5 TRBV12-3/TRBV12-4 CASSLGLGGETQYF
TRBJ1-1 TRBV11-3 CASSLQEGTEAFF
TRBJ1-2 TRBV20-1 CSAPERGRWVNYGYTF
TRBJ2-1 TRBV7-2 CASSTRDPYNEQFF
TRBJ1-1 TRBV6-1 CASSEGQSQAGRGRTEAFF
TRBJ2-2 TRBV20-1 CSARGSSGGAFGELFF
TRBJ1-1 TRBV3-1 CASSQDRGNTEAFF
TRBJ2-1 TRBV7-2 CASSIQGSRTYNEQFF
TRBJ1-2 TRBV21-1 CASSKKNREASYGYTF
TRBJ2-5 TRBV7-9 CASSSRGPETQYF
TRBJ2-3 TRBV7-8 CASSLLGGRQTFDTQYF
TRBJ2-3 TRBV7-8 CASSVGTSGPGDTQYF
TRBJ2-7 TRBV11-2 CASSSDRQASYEQYF
TRBJ2-1 TRBV20-1 CSARELAGYEQFF
TRBJ2-3 TRBV5-1 CASSLYRPHLSGHLSTDTQYF
TRBJ1-5 TRBV4-1 CASSQEVLGNQPQHF
TRBJ1-5 TRBV21-1 CASSKYRLRQPQHF
TRBJ1-2 TRBV6-1 CASSGSGQGTKSANYGYTF
TRBJ1-2 TRBV5-1 CASSPLQGNYGYTF
TRBJ2-6 TRBV7-3 CASSDRSGLGANVLTF
TRBJ2-7 TRBV20-1 CSARTGGNSYEQYF
TRBJ2-7 TRBV9 CASSLGGHSYEQYF
TRBJ1-1 TRBV14 CASSRDRGAEAFF
TRBJ2-2 TRBV7-3 CASSPIASNTGELFF
TRBJ2-4 TRBV18 CASSPLAGHNIQYF
TRBJ2-2 TRBV14 CASSAMPTGTGELFF
TRBJ1-6 TRBV5-1 CASSPRGGSDNSPLHF
TRBJ1-1 TRBV11-2 CASSFGQASTEAFF
TRBJ2-7 TRBV11-2 CASSIRTSYEQYF
TRBJ1-5 TRBV7-9 CASSSNRDQPQHF
TRBJ1-6 TRBV5-5 CASSSDNPISPLHF
TRBJ2-2 TRBV5-1 CASSPDRGLVSGELFF
TRBJ2-3 TRBV9 CASSRSVVADTQYF